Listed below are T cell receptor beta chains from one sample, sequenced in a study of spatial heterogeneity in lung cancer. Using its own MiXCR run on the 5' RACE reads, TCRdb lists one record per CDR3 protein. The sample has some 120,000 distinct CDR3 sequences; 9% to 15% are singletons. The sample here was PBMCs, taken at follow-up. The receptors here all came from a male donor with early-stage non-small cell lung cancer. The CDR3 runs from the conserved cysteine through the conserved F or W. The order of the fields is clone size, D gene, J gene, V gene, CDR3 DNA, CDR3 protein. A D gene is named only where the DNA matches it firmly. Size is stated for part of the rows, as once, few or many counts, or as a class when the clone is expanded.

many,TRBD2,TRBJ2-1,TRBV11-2,TGTGCCAGCAGCGCACCTCTAGCGGGGACCTACAATGAGCAGTTCTTC,CASSAPLAGTYNEQFF
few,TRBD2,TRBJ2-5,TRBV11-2,TGTGCCAGCAGCTTCCGGACTAGCGGGCAAGAGACCCAGTACTTC,CASSFRTSGQETQYF
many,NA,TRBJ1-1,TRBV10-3,TGTGCCATCAGTGAGAGTCAGGCCAGGGGTAACGCTTTCTTT,CAISESQARGNAFF
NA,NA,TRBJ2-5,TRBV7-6,TGTGCCAGCAGCTTATCCGGAAACCAAGAGACCCAGTACTTC,CASSLSGNQETQYF
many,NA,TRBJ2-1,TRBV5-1,TGCGCCAGCAGCAACACAGGGTACCCCCTCAATGAGCAGTTCTTC,CASSNTGYPLNEQFF
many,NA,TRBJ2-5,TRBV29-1,TGCAGCGTTGCCCACGGGGAGACCCAGTACTTC,CSVAHGETQYF
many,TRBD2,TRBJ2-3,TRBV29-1,TGCAGCGCAGGCGGGGGAAGCACGAATACGCAGTATTTT,CSAGGGSTNTQYF
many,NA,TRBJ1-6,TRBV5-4,TGTGCCAGCAGCTCACATATAACAGGGAAGGGTTCACCCCTCCACTTT,CASSSHITGKGSPLHF
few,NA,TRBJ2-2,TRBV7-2,TGTGCCAGCAGCCCCCCGGGTAGGGGAGGGGAGCTGTTTTTT,CASSPPGRGGELFF
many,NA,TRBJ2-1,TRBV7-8,TGTGCCAGCAGCGCGTACAGGCTGAGCTCCTACAATGAGCAGTTCTTC,CASSAYRLSSYNEQFF
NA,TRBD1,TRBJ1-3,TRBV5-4,TGTGCCAGCAGCTTAGGACAGGGTGAAAACACCATATATTTT,CASSLGQGENTIYF
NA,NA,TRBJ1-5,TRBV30,TGTGCCTGGAAGGGTCTGGGGCAGCCCCAGCATTTT,CAWKGLGQPQHF
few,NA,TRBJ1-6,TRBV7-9,TGTGCCAGCAGCTTAAGGGGTGACAGCGCTTCACCCCTCCACTTT,CASSLRGDSASPLHF
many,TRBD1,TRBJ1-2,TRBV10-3,TGTGCCATCAGTGATCGTCCAGGGGGCGACTATGGCTACACCTTC,CAISDRPGGDYGYTF
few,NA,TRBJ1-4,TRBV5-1,TGCGCCAGCAGCACGTCGTTAGGTGGGGAAAAACTGTTTTTT,CASSTSLGGEKLFF
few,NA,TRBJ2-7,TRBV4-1,TGCGCCAGCAGCCAAGCGTATGGACAGACCTACGAGCAGTACTTC,CASSQAYGQTYEQYF
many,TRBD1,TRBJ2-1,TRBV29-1,TGCAGCGTTGTCCCGACAGGGGGAGAGCAGTTCTTC,CSVVPTGGEQFF